This T cell receptor beta chain emerged from a study of T cell responses to AZD1222 COVID-19 vaccine. General study results and limits: Clonal diversity may have been underestimated in mostly white British donors. Targets within unmutated variant regions were reportedly found for nearly half of spike-specific TCRs.

About this clone: What it binds is unknown.

Measured with immunoSEQ multiplex PCR; TCRdb has only the in-frame clones, and not every one. The sample has some 120,000 clones, roughly 88% seen once; the top ten hold 7.5% to 8%. Trimming pared 4 bases from V and 4 bases from J, leaving 8 bases between. The CDR3 loop spans 12 amino acids. CDR1 and CDR2 from the germline V gene are SEHNR and FQNEAQ (reference sequence). The sample consisted of peripheral blood, taken on day 0 of AZD1222 vaccination. The TCR comes from an adult in good health. The J gene is TRBJ2-7, the V gene TRBV7-9, with D maybe TRBD2 (6 bases). The CDR3 nucleotides are TGTGCCAGCAGCTCGGGACTTTACGAGCAGTACTTC. Its translation is CASSSGLYEQYF.